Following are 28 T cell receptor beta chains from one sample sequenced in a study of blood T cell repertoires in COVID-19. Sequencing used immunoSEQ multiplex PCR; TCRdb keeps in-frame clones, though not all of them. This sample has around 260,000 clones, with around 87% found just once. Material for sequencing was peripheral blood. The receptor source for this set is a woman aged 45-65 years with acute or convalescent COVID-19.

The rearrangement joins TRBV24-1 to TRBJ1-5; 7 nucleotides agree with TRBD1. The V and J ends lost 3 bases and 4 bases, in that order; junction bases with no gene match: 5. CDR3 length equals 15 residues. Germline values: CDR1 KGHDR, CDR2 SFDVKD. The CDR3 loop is CATSDGDRLNQPQHF. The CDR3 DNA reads TGTGCCACCAGTGATGGGGACAGACTGAATCAGCCCCAGCATTTT.

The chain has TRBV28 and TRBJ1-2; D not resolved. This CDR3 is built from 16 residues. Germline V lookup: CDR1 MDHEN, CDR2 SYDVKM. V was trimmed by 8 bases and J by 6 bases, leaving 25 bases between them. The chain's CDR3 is CASATTAGATRHGYTF. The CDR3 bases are TGTGCCAGCGCCACCACGGCCGGAGCTACCCGACATGGCTACACCTTC.

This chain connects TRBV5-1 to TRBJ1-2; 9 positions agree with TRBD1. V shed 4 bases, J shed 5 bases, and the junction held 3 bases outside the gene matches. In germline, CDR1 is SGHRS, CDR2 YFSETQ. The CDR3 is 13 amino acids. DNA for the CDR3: TGCGCCAGCAGCCGGGACAGGGATTATGGCTACACCTTC. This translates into CASSRDRDYGYTF. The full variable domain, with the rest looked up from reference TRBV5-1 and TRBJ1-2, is KAGVTQTPRYLIKTRGQQVTLSCSPISGHRSVSWYQQTPGQGLQFLFEYFSETQRNKGNFPGRFSGRQFSNSRSEMNVSTLELGDSALYLCASSRDRDYGYTFGSGTRLTVV.

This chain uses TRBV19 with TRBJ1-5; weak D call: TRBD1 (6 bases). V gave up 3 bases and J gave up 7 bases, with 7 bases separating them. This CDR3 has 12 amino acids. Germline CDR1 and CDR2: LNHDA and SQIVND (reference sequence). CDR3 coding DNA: TGTGCCAGTAGTATGAGGGGGCAGCCCCAGCATTTT. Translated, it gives CASSMRGQPQHF. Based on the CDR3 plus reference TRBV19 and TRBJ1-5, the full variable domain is DGGITQSPKYLFRKEGQNVTLSCEQNLNHDAMYWYRQDPGQGLRLIYYSQIVNDFQKGDIAEGYSVSREKKESFPLTVTSAQKNPTAFYLCASSMRGQPQHFGDGTRLSIL.

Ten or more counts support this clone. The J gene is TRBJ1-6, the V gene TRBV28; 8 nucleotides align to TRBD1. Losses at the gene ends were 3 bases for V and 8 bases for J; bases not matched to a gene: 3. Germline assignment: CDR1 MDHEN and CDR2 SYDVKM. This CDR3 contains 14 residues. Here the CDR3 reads CASSLQGAYSPLHF. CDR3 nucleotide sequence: TGTGCCAGCAGTTTGCAGGGGGCTTATTCACCCCTCCACTTT.

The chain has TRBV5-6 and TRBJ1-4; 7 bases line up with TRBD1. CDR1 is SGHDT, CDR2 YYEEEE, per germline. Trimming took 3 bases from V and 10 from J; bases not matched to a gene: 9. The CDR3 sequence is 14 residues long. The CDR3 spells CASSSWDRFGKLFF. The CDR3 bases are TGTGCCAGCAGCTCTTGGGACAGATTCGGAAAACTGTTTTTT. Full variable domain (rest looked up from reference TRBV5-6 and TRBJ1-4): DAGVTQSPTHLIKTRGQQVTLRCSPKSGHDTVSWYQQALGQGPQFIFQYYEEEERQRGNFPDRFSGHQFPNYSSELNVNALLLGDSALYLCASSSWDRFGKLFFGSGTQLSVL.

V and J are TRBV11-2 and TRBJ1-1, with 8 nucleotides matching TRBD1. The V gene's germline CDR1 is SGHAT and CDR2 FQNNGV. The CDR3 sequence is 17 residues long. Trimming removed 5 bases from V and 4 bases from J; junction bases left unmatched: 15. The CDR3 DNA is TGTGCCAGCAGCCCCCGTCATCCTGGACAGGGAGGCACTGAAGCTTTCTTT. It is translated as CASSPRHPGQGGTEAFF.

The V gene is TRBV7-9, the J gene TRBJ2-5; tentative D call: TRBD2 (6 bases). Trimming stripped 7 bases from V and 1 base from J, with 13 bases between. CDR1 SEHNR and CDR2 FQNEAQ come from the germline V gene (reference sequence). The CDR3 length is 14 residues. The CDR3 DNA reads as TGTGCCAGCACCCCTGGAGGGAGCCAAGAGACCCAGTACTTC. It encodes CASTPGGSQETQYF.

This CDR3 is CAWSRLEITYEQYF. The CDR3 DNA follows: TGTGCCTGGAGCAGACTAGAGATTACCTACGAGCAGTACTTC. The chain combines TRBV30 with TRBJ2-7, with a possible D match to TRBD2 (6 bases). Germline CDR1 and CDR2: GTSNPN and SVGIG (reference sequence). V lost 3 bases to trimming and J lost 2 bases, with 14 bases between them. CDR3 size: 14 residues.

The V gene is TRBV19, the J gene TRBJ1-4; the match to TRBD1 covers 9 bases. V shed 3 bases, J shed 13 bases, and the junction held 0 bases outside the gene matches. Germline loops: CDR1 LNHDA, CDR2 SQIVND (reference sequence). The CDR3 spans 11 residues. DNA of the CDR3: TGTGCCAGTAGTATGGGACAGGGACTGTTTTTT. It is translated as CASSMGQGLFF.

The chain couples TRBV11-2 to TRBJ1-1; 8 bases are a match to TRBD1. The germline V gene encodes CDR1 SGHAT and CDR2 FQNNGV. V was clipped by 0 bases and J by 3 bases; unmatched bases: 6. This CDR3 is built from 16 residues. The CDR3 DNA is TGTGCCAGCAGCTTAGATCGCCCCAGGGGGCACACTGAAGCTTTCTTT. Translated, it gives CASSLDRPRGHTEAFF. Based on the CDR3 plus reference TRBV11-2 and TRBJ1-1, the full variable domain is EAGVAQSPRYKIIEKRQSVAFWCNPISGHATLYWYQQILGQGPKLLIQFQNNGVVDDSQLPKDRFSAERLKGVDSTLKIQPAKLEDSAVYLCASSLDRPRGHTEAFFGQGTRLTVV.

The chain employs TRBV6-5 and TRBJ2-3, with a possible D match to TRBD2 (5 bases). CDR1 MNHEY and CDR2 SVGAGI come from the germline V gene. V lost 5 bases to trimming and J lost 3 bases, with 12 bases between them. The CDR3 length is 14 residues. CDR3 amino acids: CASSSRWRTDTQYF. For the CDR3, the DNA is TGTGCCAGCAGTAGCCGGTGGAGGACAGATACGCAGTATTTT.

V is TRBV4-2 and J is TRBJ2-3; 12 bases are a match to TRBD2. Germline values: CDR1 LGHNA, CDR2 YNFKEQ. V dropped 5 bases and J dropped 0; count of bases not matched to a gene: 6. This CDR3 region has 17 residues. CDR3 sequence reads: CASSMATSGGSTDTQYF. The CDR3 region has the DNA TGTGCCAGCAGCATGGCGACTAGCGGGGGTAGCACAGATACGCAGTATTTT.

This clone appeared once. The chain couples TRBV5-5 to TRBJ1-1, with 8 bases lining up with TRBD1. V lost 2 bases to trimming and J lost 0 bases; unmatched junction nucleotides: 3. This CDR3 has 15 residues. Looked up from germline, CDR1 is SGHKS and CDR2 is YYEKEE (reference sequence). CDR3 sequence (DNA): TGTGCCAGCAGCTTAACAGGGGGACTGAACACTGAAGCTTTCTTT. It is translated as CASSLTGGLNTEAFF. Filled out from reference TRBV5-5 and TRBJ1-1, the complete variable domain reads DAGVTQSPTHLIKTRGQQVTLRCSPISGHKSVSWYQQVLGQGPQFIFQYYEKEERGRGNFPDRFSARQFPNYSSELNVNALLLGDSALYLCASSLTGGLNTEAFFGQGTRLTVV.

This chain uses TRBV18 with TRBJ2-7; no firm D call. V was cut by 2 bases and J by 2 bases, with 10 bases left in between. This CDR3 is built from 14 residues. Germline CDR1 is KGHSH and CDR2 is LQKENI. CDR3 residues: CASSPGEEPYEQYF. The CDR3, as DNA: TGTGCCAGCTCACCAGGCGAGGAGCCCTACGAGCAGTACTTC.

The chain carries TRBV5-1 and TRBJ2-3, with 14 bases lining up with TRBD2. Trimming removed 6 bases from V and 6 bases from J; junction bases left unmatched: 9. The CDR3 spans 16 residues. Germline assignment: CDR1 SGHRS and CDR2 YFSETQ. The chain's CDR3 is CASTRLAGGPGDTQYF. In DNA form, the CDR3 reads TGCGCCAGCACGCGACTAGCGGGAGGGCCGGGGGATACGCAGTATTTT. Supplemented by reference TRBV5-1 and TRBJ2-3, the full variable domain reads KAGVTQTPRYLIKTRGQQVTLSCSPISGHRSVSWYQQTPGQGLQFLFEYFSETQRNKGNFPGRFSGRQFSNSRSEMNVSTLELGDSALYLCASTRLAGGPGDTQYFGPGTRLTVL.

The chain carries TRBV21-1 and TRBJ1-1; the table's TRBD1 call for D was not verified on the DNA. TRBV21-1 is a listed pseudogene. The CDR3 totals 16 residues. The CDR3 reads CASSTNPGQQNTEAFF. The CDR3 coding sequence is TGTGCCAGCAGCACTAATCCGGGACAGCAGAACACTGAAGCTTTCTTT.

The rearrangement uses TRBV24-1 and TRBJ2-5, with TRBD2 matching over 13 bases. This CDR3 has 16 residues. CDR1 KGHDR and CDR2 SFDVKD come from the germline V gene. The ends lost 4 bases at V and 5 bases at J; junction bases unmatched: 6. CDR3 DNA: TGTGCCACCAGTGACCCCGGGACTAGCGGGACGGAGACCCAGTACTTC. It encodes CATSDPGTSGTETQYF.

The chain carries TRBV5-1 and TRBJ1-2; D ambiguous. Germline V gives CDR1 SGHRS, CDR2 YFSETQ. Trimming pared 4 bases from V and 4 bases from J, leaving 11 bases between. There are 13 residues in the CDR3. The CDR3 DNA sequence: TGCGCCAGCAGCCTTGGTGAGGTCTATGGCTACACCTTC. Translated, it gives CASSLGEVYGYTF.

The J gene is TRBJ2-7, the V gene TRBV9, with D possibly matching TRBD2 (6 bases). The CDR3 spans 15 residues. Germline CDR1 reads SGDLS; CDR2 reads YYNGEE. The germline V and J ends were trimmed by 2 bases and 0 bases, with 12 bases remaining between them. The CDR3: CASSVAGGSSYEQYF. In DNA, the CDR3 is TGTGCCAGCAGCGTTGCCGGGGGTAGCTCCTACGAGCAGTACTTC. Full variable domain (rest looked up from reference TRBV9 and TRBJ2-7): DSGVTQTPKHLITATGQRVTLRCSPRSGDLSVYWYQQSLDQGLQFLIQYYNGEERAKGNILERFSAQQFPDLHSELNLSSLELGDSALYFCASSVAGGSSYEQYFGPGTRLTVT.

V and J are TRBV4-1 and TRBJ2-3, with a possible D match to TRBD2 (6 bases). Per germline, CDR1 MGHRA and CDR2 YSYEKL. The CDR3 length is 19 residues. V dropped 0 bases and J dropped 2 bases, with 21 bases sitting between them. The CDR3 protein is CASSQDIRAGQGFTDTQYF. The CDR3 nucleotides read TGCGCCAGCAGCCAAGATATCCGAGCGGGTCAGGGCTTCACAGATACGCAGTATTTT.

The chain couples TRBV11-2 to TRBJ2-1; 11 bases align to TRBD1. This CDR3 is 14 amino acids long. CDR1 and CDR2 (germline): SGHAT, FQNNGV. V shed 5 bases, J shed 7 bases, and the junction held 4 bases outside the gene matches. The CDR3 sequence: CASSQGTGGNEQFF. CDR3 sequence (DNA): TGTGCCAGCAGCCAGGGGACAGGGGGGAATGAGCAGTTCTTC.

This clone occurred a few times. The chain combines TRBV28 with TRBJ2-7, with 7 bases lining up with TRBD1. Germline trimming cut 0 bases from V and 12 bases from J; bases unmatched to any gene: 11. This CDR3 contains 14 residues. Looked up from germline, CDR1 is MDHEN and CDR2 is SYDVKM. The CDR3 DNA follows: TGTGCCAGCAGTTTATGGGGGGACAGCTTGGCTTTGTACTTC. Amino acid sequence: CASSLWGDSLALYF.

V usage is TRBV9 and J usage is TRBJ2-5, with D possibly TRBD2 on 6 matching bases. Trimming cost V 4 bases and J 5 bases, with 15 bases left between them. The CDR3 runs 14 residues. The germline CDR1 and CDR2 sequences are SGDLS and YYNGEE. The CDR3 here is CASSPAGPRETQYF. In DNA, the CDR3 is TGTGCCAGCAGCCCCGCGGGACCTCGGGAGACCCAGTACTTC.

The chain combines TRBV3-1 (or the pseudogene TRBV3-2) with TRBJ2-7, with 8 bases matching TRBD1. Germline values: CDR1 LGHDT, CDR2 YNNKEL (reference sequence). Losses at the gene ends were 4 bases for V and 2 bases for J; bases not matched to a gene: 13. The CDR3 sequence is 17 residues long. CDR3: CASSRALGQGIPYEQYF. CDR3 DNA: TGTGCCAGCAGCCGCGCGCTAGGACAGGGAATCCCCTACGAGCAGTACTTC.

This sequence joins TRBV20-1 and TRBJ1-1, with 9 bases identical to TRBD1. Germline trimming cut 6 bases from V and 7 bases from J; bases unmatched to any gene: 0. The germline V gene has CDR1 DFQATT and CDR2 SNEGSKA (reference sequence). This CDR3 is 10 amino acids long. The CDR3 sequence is CSAGQGEAFF. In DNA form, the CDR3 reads TGCAGTGCGGGACAGGGTGAAGCTTTCTTT.

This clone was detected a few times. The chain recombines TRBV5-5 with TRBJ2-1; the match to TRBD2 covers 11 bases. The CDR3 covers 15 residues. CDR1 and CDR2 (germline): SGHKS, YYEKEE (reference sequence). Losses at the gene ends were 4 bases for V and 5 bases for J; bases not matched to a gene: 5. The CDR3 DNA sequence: TGTGCCAGCAGCCCACTAGCGGGAGCGGACAATGAGCAGTTCTTC. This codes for CASSPLAGADNEQFF.

CDR3 nucleotide sequence: TGTGCCAGCAGCAAAGTGCGGACTAGCGGGAGAGAAAACACCGGGGAGCTGTTTTTT. As protein: CASSKVRTSGRENTGELFF. The V and J genes are TRBV21-1 and TRBJ2-2; no DNA check was done on the table's D call, TRBD2. TRBV21-1 is classified as a pseudogene. This CDR3 spans 19 amino acids.